This paragraph covers one TCR beta chain sequence. What antigen it recognizes has not been identified. The record has no base qualities; no much larger clone is one base away. From the cysteine up to the phenylalanine, the CDR3 has a length of 11 residues. Only CDR3 DNA remains: 33 bases, in frame from the first base. The germline V gene (reference sequence) sets CDR1 to LNHDA and CDR2 to SQIVND. V and J are truncated by 5 bases and 8 bases respectively, leaving an intervening sequence of 10 bases. Every donor in the study was a healthy Caucasian. Three pairs of female monozygotic twins, all aged about 18 to 30 years, were included in the twin cohort. Peripheral blood mononuclear cells were used as the source from which RNA for TCR libraries was isolated. The source of the sample is a study of identical twins (dated by TCRdb to the mid-2010s). With respect to the entire study: To test whether fetal clonotypes persist, this study deep-sequenced TCR alpha and beta repertoires from monozygotic twins, from unrelated adults of various ages, and from cord blood. To rule out contamination, the twin experiments were replicated at different times with different library preparation protocols.

Results and caveats for the whole study, not just this receptor: Invariant T cells such as MAIT and iNKT could partly confound zero-insertion analyses, although diverse VJ usage argued against such confounding for most clonotypes. Fewer insertions were carried by abundant cord blood beta clonotypes, a similar but weaker trend appeared in young adult naive repertoires, and no such trend appeared in memory repertoires. In monozygotic twins, out-of-frame TCR alpha sharing was systematically underestimated by recombination models, although the models agreed with sharing between unrelated individuals. Compared with coincidental sharing between unrelated individuals, an excess of low generation-probability sequences was observed among out-of-frame TCR alpha sequences shared between twins. Excess twin sharing in beta out-of-frame sequences was weaker because fewer shared sequences lowered the signal-to-noise ratio. Conclusions relied on cross-sectional statistical analysis, since the same donors could not be followed over many years.

Receptor amplification or capture employed 5' RACE. Sequencing took place on an Illumina HiSeq 2000. Template switching added a universal primer binding site, and the final cDNA carried a unique molecular identifier that allowed TCR cDNA molecules to be counted accurately. Specific primers in the conserved constant-segment region were used to synthesize first-strand cDNA for TCR alpha and beta chains. To control for contamination, each cDNA library was double barcoded with a SMART-Mk sample barcode plus Illumina barcodes. TruSeq adapter sequences, together with Illumina sample barcodes, were added in two successive PCR steps. The Illumina HiSeq platform was used with custom primers to sequence TCR alpha and beta cDNA libraries. Per the authors' processing: Unique molecular identifiers were extracted from raw reads with MiGEC, and CDR3 positions were determined with MiXCR. For each individual, recombination models were inferred using an EM algorithm with the repgenHMM and IGoR tools. The analysis of shared clonotypes was done with the tcR package in R, with sharing normalized by the product of cloneset sizes. Out-of-frame nonproductive sequences were analyzed to study raw recombination free of thymic and clonal selection effects. The public reads were quality trimmed at Q25 with fastp and then assembled into clones with MiXCR by TCRdb, keeping productive beta chains. Identical CDR3 proteins give one entry, which carries the most common genes and DNA. The V and J calls here are based on TCRdb, not the publication. Within this sample are roughly 720,000 distinct CDR3 sequences, with around a sixth of them counted one time only. Of the sample, around 14% is held by the ten largest clones.

Separately, the same data were catalogued under a study of T cells expressing NK-cell markers. Drawing on the second study: Fewer than ten donors provided sorted CD3+CD56+NKG2C+, CD3+CD56+NKG2C- and CD3+CD56-NKG2C+ T-cell subsets, whose TCR beta-chain repertoires were profiled. Of the eight sequenced donors, seven were found to be HCMV-seropositive and one was found to be HCMV-seronegative. In several experiments an anti-gammadeltaTCR antibody was added to restrict sorting to alphabetaTCR-expressing T cells. In roughly 6 donors, the dominant CD3+CD56+NKG2C+ clonotypes ranked among the top 10 CD8+ clonotypes, making up about 1.0-7.0% of CD8+ T cells. Those dominant clonotypes were again the most abundant among CD3+CD56-NKG2C+ cells in a few donors, at about 28.3-60.1%. Whether the expanded NKG2C-expressing T cell clones were specific for HCMV antigens remained unclear. Randomly selected healthy volunteers, three men and five women, were used as the eight sequenced donors. HCMV serostatus was determined by detecting HCMV-specific IgG in serum with a commercial ELISA kit. Bulk peripheral blood T-cell repertoires were additionally sequenced from unsorted PBMC for a handful of donors. MIGEC was used to demultiplex reads and group reads by UMI, and MiTCR was used to assemble and quantify clonotypes. To exclude erroneous sequences, any TCR cDNA sequence not supported by at least two reads was discarded. The tcR package was used for downstream repertoire analysis, with clonotypes matched between fractions based on CDR3 nucleotide sequence plus V segment. Antigen specificity was annotated against VDJdb with VDJmatch, allowing one amino acid substitution in CDR3.

The clonotype comes from a woman aged 18-30 years in good health. Sequenced sample: PBMCs. The sequence links TRBV19 to TRBJ2-7; TRBD1 is perhaps the D gene, given 6 matching bases. The DNA reads TGTGCCAGTAGTTTCACAGGGCAGCAGTACTTC. This gives the protein CASSFTGQQYF.